This T cell receptor beta chain was observed in a study of T-cell memory formation after mild COVID-19. Study-level points and caveats: Contracting CD4+ clones were located mainly in CM and EM, and CD8+ clones in EMRA. Some SARS-CoV-2-responding clones were already detected in memory before infection.

Comments on this clonotype: Its antigen is not identified.

MiXCR, run by TCRdb on the 5' RACE reads, gives a single entry per CDR3 protein. Of approximately 200,000 distinct CDR3 sequences listed, approximately 16% are singletons. Input material: PBMCs or a T cell subset sorted from them (not recorded which). The receptor's source is an adult woman who had mild COVID-19 (a few samples of this study predate the infection). Cell type and time point are not known.

CDR3 residues: CASSWAGRAEETQYF. As DNA, the CDR3 is TGCGCCAGCAGCTGGGCGGGCCGAGCGGAAGAGACCCAGTACTTC. The V call is TRBV5-1, the J call TRBJ2-5; a weak D match, TRBD2 (5 bases). Looked up from germline, CDR1 is SGHRS and CDR2 is YFSETQ. This CDR3 region has 15 residues. Trimming pared 3 bases from V and 3 bases from J, leaving 15 bases between.